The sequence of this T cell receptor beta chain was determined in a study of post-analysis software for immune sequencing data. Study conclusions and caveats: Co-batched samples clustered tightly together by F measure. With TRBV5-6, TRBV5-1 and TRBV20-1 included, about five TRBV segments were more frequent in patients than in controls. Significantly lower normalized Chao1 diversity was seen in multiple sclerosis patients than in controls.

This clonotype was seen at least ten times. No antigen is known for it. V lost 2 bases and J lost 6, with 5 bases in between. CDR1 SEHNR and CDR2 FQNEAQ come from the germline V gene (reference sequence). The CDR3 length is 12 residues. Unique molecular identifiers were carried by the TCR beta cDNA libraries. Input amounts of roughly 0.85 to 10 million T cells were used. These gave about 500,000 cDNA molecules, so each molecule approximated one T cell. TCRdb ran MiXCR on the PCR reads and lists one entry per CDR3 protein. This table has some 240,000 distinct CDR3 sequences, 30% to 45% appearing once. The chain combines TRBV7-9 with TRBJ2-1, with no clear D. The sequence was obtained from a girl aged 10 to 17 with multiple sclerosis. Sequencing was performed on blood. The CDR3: CASSLQLNEQFF. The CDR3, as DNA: TGTGCCAGCAGCTTACAACTCAATGAGCAGTTCTTC.